The next 15 T cell receptor beta chains were all read from a single sample in a study of T cell clones after liver transplantation (dated by TCRdb to about 2019). The library relied on the immunoSEQ multiplex PCR assay. TCRdb obtained this table from immuneACCESS and retained in-frame rearrangements with V and J assigned. These tables miss some clones; where compared with another copy, unresolved V genes account for less than half of the shortfall, and the remainder is unexplained. This sample holds 70,000 to 95,000 clones; 75% to 90% were observed only once. Approximately 2.8% of the sample lies in the top ten. The specimen was CD4+ T cells from blood, collected at the 22-month timepoint. The receptors were gathered from a human patient who received a liver transplant. In patients who had a transplant, some T cells may come from the graft donor.

This clone was counted between two and nine times. The V and J genes are TRBV5-1 and TRBJ2-2; D is ambiguous. Per germline, CDR1 SGHRS and CDR2 YFSETQ. The CDR3 contains 15 residues. The V and J ends lost 4 bases and 5 bases respectively, with 15 bases between them. The CDR3 sequence is CASSALTGQTGELFF. As DNA, the CDR3 is TGCGCCAGCAGCGCCCTGACTGGCCAAACCGGGGAGCTGTTTTTT.

This chain joins TRBV28 and TRBJ1-2, with 8 bases lining up with TRBD1. The germline V gene encodes CDR1 MDHEN and CDR2 SYDVKM. V dropped 2 bases and J dropped 5; count of bases not matched to a gene: 13. There are 17 residues in the CDR3. The CDR3 here is CASSLPGQAINGYGYTF. The CDR3 DNA follows: TGTGCCAGCAGTTTACCGGGACAGGCGATAAACGGGTATGGCTACACCTTC.

The chain is built from TRBV13 and TRBJ1-4, with 11 bases lining up with TRBD1. V shed 5 bases, J shed 5 bases, and the junction held 19 bases outside the gene matches. The CDR3 runs to 20 residues. In germline, CDR1 is PRHDT, CDR2 FYEKMQ (reference sequence). CDR3 nucleotide sequence: TGTGCCAGCAGCCGAGGAGGGGTCTTGGGACAGGGGGGACTGAATGAAAAACTGTTTTTT. This sequence encodes CASSRGGVLGQGGLNEKLFF.

This clone appeared a single time. The J gene is TRBJ2-2, the V gene TRBV6-1; D might be TRBD1 or TRBD2, each matching 6 bases. Germline V gene data show CDR1 as MNHNS and CDR2 as SASEGT. V was clipped by 1 base and J by 7 bases, with 22 bases between them. This CDR3 contains 18 residues. CDR3 sequence: CASSEVGRLQGGYGELFF. Written as DNA, the CDR3 is TGTGCCAGCAGTGAAGTGGGGAGGCTACAGGGAGGTTACGGGGAGCTGTTTTTT.

The CDR3 bases are TGTGCCAGCAGCCCGCTGATATGGGGCAGGGGCGAGCAGTACTTC. It is translated as CASSPLIWGRGEQYF. The chain recombines TRBV7-2 with TRBJ2-7; weak D call: TRBD1 (6 bases). The germline gives CDR1 SGHTA, CDR2 FQGNSA. This CDR3 has 15 amino acids. The V end lost 5 bases, the J end lost 6 bases, and 20 bases lay between the germline ends.

The V gene is TRBV5-1, the J gene TRBJ1-4; D might be TRBD1 (6 bases). V lost 4 bases and J 8 bases, leaving 15 bases between the germline ends. Germline V CDR1 and CDR2: SGHRS, YFSETQ. The CDR3 sequence is 14 residues long. DNA for the CDR3: TGCGCCAGCAGCCCACAGGGTACTTGGGAAAAACTGTTTTTT. Its translation: CASSPQGTWEKLFF.

This chain joins TRBV5-8 and TRBJ1-2; 7 bases agree with TRBD1. Trimming cost V 5 bases and J 5 bases; bases outside gene matches: 6. Germline CDR1 and CDR2: SGHTS and YDEGEE. This CDR3 is 13 amino acids long. The CDR3 sequence is CASSPRDSYGYTF. The CDR3 nucleotides are TGTGCCAGCAGTCCCCGGGACAGTTATGGCTACACCTTC.

The chain employs TRBV7-9 and TRBJ2-1; 7 positions match TRBD1. This CDR3 is built from 14 residues. Germline-derived CDR1 and CDR2 are SEHNR and FQNEAQ (reference sequence). Unmatched junction bases numbered 3, after V lost 2 bases and J lost 5 bases. The CDR3 reads CASSLRDSHNEQFF. CDR3 nucleotides: TGTGCCAGCAGCTTAAGGGACAGCCACAATGAGCAGTTCTTC.

This rearrangement joins TRBV6-6 to TRBJ2-7; the D gene is possibly TRBD1 (6 bases). V lost 7 bases and J lost 3, with 13 bases in between. Germline values: CDR1 MNHNY, CDR2 SVGAGI (reference sequence). This CDR3 has 13 amino acids. The CDR3 here is CASKPTGNYEQYF. In DNA, the CDR3 is TGTGCCAGCAAGCCAACAGGGAACTACGAGCAGTACTTC.

The chain couples TRBV25-1 to TRBJ2-5, with D perhaps TRBD1 (5 bases). CDR1 is MGHDK, CDR2 SYGVNS, per germline. The CDR3 totals 14 residues. V was pared by 2 bases and J by 2 bases, with 9 bases between. CDR3 protein: CASSEPRAQETQYF. CDR3 nucleotides: TGTGCCAGCAGTGAACCCAGGGCACAAGAGACCCAGTACTTC. The whole variable domain, remainder taken from reference TRBV25-1 and TRBJ2-5, is EADIYQTPRYLVIGTGKKITLECSQTMGHDKMYWYQQDPGMELHLIHYSYGVNSTEKGDLSSESTVSRIRTEHFPLTLESARPSHTSQYLCASSEPRAQETQYFGPGTRLLVL.

Only one count was recorded for this clone. Compared with germline, one end of the junction differs, possibly owing to a read error. The V gene is TRBV2, the J gene TRBJ1-4; D unclear. CDR1 and CDR2 (germline): SNHLY, FYNNEI. The CDR3 extends over 13 amino acids. In nucleotides, the CDR3 is TGTGCCAGCAGGGAAGACCGAGCGGAAAAACTGTTTTTT. This translates into CASREDRAEKLFF.

V usage is TRBV9 and J usage is TRBJ2-1; possibly TRBD2 for D (6 bases). The CDR3 totals 19 residues. CDR1 is SGDLS, CDR2 YYNGEE, per germline. V lost 3 bases, J lost 0 bases, and 22 bases lay in between. CDR3 in amino acids: CASSANTRGMGGSYNEQFF. In nucleotides, the CDR3 is TGTGCCAGCAGCGCCAATACGCGCGGGATGGGGGGCTCCTACAATGAGCAGTTCTTC.

As concerns this clone: This could be a read error, since a much larger clone is one nucleotide away. In the same sample, other DNA sequences code for this CDR3. The gene calls are TRBV4-2 and TRBJ2-7; either TRBD1 or TRBD2 may fit D (5 bases each). The germline CDR1 and CDR2 sequences are LGHNA and YNFKEQ. The CDR3 sequence is 14 residues long. Deletions cut 4 bases from V and 2 bases from J, with 12 bases between. CDR3 bases: TGTGCCAGCAGCCCCGGGACGGACCCCTACGAGCAGTACTTC. This encodes CASSPGTDPYEQYF.

The V call is TRBV6-6, the J call TRBJ1-4; TRBD1 matches at 7 bases. V dropped 7 bases and J dropped 0; count of bases not matched to a gene: 2. The CDR3 sequence is 14 residues long. CDR1 and CDR2 from the germline V gene are MNHNY and SVGAGI (reference sequence). The CDR3 protein is CASTDRATNEKLFF. Written as DNA, the CDR3 is TGTGCCAGCACCGACAGGGCAACTAATGAAAAACTGTTTTTT.

V gene TRBV6-5 combines with J gene TRBJ2-7; 10 bases are shared with TRBD2. This CDR3 is built from 15 residues. Germline V gene lookup returns CDR1 MNHEY and CDR2 SVGAGI. V shed 0 bases and J 6 bases; nucleotides not matched to a gene: 5. Written as DNA, the CDR3 is TGTGCCAGCAGTTACTCGAATGGACTAGCGGTCGAGCAGTACTTC. Its protein product is CASSYSNGLAVEQYF.